A single sample gave rise to the 21 T cell receptor beta chains below, sequenced in a study of blood T cells in healthy people across ages. Together with a sample-barcoded 5' primer, a J-beta primer mix was included in a second PCR lasting roughly 6 to 12 cycles. Each CDR3 protein gets one entry after TCRdb re-called the 5' RACE reads with MiXCR. The table records roughly 1.9 million distinct CDR3 sequences, approximately 40% of them present only once. Sequencing was performed on blood. These receptors originate from a human donor in good health.

This clonotype was counted only a few times. The chain couples TRBV29-1 to TRBJ2-5; D may match TRBD1 or TRBD2 (5 bases each). The V and J ends lost 1 base and 1 base respectively, with 10 bases between them. The germline V gene encodes CDR1 SQVTM and CDR2 ANQGSEA. The CDR3 contains 14 residues. DNA of the CDR3: TGCAGCGTTGAAGGTCCAGGGACCCAAGAGACCCAGTACTTC. The encoded protein is CSVEGPGTQETQYF.

The chain combines TRBV29-1 with TRBJ1-4, with D maybe TRBD1 (5 bases). Germline CDR1 is SQVTM and CDR2 is ANQGSEA. The CDR3 has 14 amino acids. V was trimmed by 6 bases and J by 4 bases, leaving 15 bases between them. This CDR3 reads CSVTLGRINEKLFF. CDR3 DNA: TGCAGCGTAACCTTGGGGCGAATTAATGAAAAACTGTTTTTT.

J is TRBJ1-2 and V is TRBV28; D might be TRBD1 (5 bases). The CDR3 sequence is 15 residues long. Germline CDR1 and CDR2: MDHEN and SYDVKM. Trimming removed 5 bases from V and 6 bases from J, with 19 bases in between. CDR3 DNA sequence: TGTGCCAGCAGTCCCGGGACCGCCCGGATTCATGGCTACACCTTC. Its translation is CASSPGTARIHGYTF.

The chain links TRBV30 to TRBJ1-5, with 9 bases that match TRBD1. Per germline, CDR1 GTSNPN and CDR2 SVGIG (reference sequence). V was pared by 2 bases and J by 8 bases, with 10 bases of the junction left unmatched. The CDR3 spans 15 residues. The chain's CDR3 is CAWSPTGTGNEPQHF. The CDR3, as DNA: TGTGCCTGGAGTCCTACCGGGACAGGGAATGAGCCCCAGCATTTT.

This clonotype was seen a handful of times. V gene TRBV4-3 combines with J gene TRBJ2-1, with D possibly TRBD2 on 5 matching bases. The J call is uncertain, as TRBJ2-7 better fits the DNA end. The CDR3 has 16 residues. In germline, CDR1 is LGHNA, CDR2 YSLEER. This CDR3 reads CASSQDSFNEGYEQYF. CDR3 coding DNA: TGCGCCAGCAGCCAAGATTCATTCAACGAGGGTTACGAGCAGTACTTC.

The V gene is TRBV25-1, the J gene TRBJ2-1; the match to TRBD1 covers 9 bases. This CDR3 contains 17 residues. Germline CDR1 MGHDK, CDR2 SYGVNS. J was trimmed by 0 bases and V by 4 bases; bases with no gene match: 7. As DNA, the CDR3 is TGTGCCAGCAGTGCCGGGACAGGGCATAACTCCTACAATGAGCAGTTCTTC. Residues: CASSAGTGHNSYNEQFF.

The chain uses TRBV10-3 and TRBJ1-4, with D uncertain. The CDR3 has 14 residues. V was trimmed by 0 bases and J by 13 bases, leaving 15 bases between them. Germline CDR1 and CDR2: ENHRY and SYGVKD. CDR3: CAISESMLGMGLFF. CDR3 in DNA: TGTGCCATCAGTGAGTCGATGCTGGGGATGGGACTGTTTTTT.

This clonotype was seen a few times. The rearrangement links TRBV14 to TRBJ1-1; no definite D call. The V end was cut by 6 bases, the J end by 6 bases, with 17 bases between. The length of the CDR3 is 14 residues. Looked up from germline, CDR1 is SGHDN and CDR2 is FVKESK. Here the CDR3 reads CASRPNYNWAEAFF. As DNA, the CDR3 is TGTGCCAGCAGACCAAATTATAACTGGGCTGAAGCTTTCTTT.

This clonotype was counted between two and nine times. The rearrangement joins TRBV4-1 to TRBJ2-3; possibly TRBD2 for D (5 bases). The CDR3 has 15 amino acids. The germline CDR1 and CDR2 sequences are MGHRA and YSYEKL. The V end was cut by 8 bases, the J end by 2 bases, with 17 bases between. The CDR3 is CASGPGEVDTDTQYF. The CDR3 bases are TGCGCCAGCGGCCCCGGGGAAGTAGACACAGATACGCAGTATTTT.

This chain connects TRBV11-2 to TRBJ2-7; no clear D. Trimming stripped 4 bases from V and 6 bases from J, with 13 bases between. The germline gives CDR1 SGHAT, CDR2 FQNNGV. The CDR3 has 13 amino acids. CDR3 sequence: CASSSLSPCEQYF. CDR3 bases: TGTGCCAGCAGCTCCCTTTCCCCCTGCGAGCAGTACTTC.

Here the CDR3 reads CASSPIAATETQYF. CDR3 in DNA: TGTGCCAGCTCACCAATAGCGGCTACGGAGACCCAGTACTTC. The chain joins TRBV18 to TRBJ2-5; the D gene is possibly TRBD2 (6 bases). V shed 2 bases and J shed 5 bases, with 12 bases lying between them. The CDR3 has 14 residues. The germline gives CDR1 KGHSH, CDR2 LQKENI.

This clonotype was seen a few times. The chain carries TRBV14 and TRBJ1-2, with 7 bases fitting TRBD1. Trimming took 0 bases from V and 8 from J; bases not matched to a gene: 3. The V gene's germline CDR1 is SGHDN and CDR2 FVKESK. The CDR3 runs to 13 residues. The CDR3 sequence: CASSQDRGFGYTF. CDR3 coding DNA: TGTGCCAGCAGCCAAGACAGGGGGTTCGGCTACACCTTC.

This clonotype was seen only a few times. This chain uses TRBV5-6 with TRBJ1-1, with D possibly TRBD1 on 5 matching bases. Germline V gives CDR1 SGHDT, CDR2 YYEEEE. The length of the CDR3 is 15 residues. V dropped 0 bases and J dropped 0 bases, with 9 bases sitting between them. The CDR3 is CASSLGNRLNTEAFF. The DNA for the CDR3 is TGTGCCAGCAGCTTGGGTAACAGGCTGAACACTGAAGCTTTCTTT.

The chain couples TRBV4-3 to TRBJ1-6; 9 bases agree with TRBD1. Germline assignment: CDR1 LGHNA and CDR2 YSLEER. V was clipped by 3 bases and J by 0 bases; unmatched bases: 15. This CDR3 has 21 amino acids. The CDR3 DNA reads as TGCGCCAGCAGCCAGACCCGCCGGGGACAGGGCCGCGGCTCCTATAATTCACCCCTCCACTTT. Protein sequence: CASSQTRRGQGRGSYNSPLHF.

This chain uses TRBV3-1 with TRBJ2-4; 12 nucleotides line up with TRBD2. V lost 3 bases to trimming and J lost 13 bases; unmatched junction nucleotides: 10. CDR1 is LGHDT, CDR2 YNNKEL, per germline (reference sequence). The CDR3 contains 15 residues. The CDR3: CASSQDTSGGNEQYF. The DNA of the CDR3 is TGTGCCAGCAGCCAGGATACTAGCGGGGGGAATGAGCAGTACTTC. Looking up the rest from reference TRBV3-1 and TRBJ2-4 gives the full variable domain: DTAVSQTPKYLVTQMGNDKSIKCEQNLGHDTMYWYKQDSKKFLKIMFSYNNKELIINETVPNRFSPKSPDKAHLNLHINSLELGDSAVYFCASSQDTSGGNEQYFGAGTRLSVL.

The chain carries TRBV7-3 and TRBJ2-1, with 10 bases aligning to TRBD1. The germline V gene has CDR1 SGHTA and CDR2 FQGTGA. This CDR3 contains 16 residues. V shed 1 base, J shed 4 bases, and the junction held 4 bases outside the gene matches. As DNA, the CDR3 is TGTGCCAGCAGCTTAAGACGGACAGGGGGTTACAATGAGCAGTTCTTC. Its translation: CASSLRRTGGYNEQFF.

This clonotype appeared once. The genes are TRBV5-1 and TRBJ1-1; 8 nucleotides match TRBD1. The CDR3 totals 17 residues. Germline V lookup: CDR1 SGHRS, CDR2 YFSETQ. V was pared by 0 bases and J by 10 bases, with 17 bases of the junction left unmatched. The CDR3 DNA follows: TGCGCCAGCAGCTTGGATTCCCCCTCCGGGACAGGCGGGCGAGCTTTCTTT. Protein product: CASSLDSPSGTGGRAFF.

CDR3 in amino acids: CASSLGGQAGEQYF. CDR3 bases: TGTGCCAGCAGCTTGGGAGGGCAGGCGGGCGAGCAGTACTTC. The chain recombines TRBV5-6 with TRBJ2-7, with D maybe TRBD2 (5 bases). With 0 bases removed from V and 6 bases from J, the gap between germline ends came to 13 bases. Germline V gene lookup returns CDR1 SGHDT and CDR2 YYEEEE. The CDR3 contains 14 residues.

This clonotype showed up just a few times. The V gene is TRBV11-2, the J gene TRBJ2-6; no clear D. Germline V CDR1 and CDR2: SGHAT, FQNNGV. The CDR3 consists of 19 residues. V lost 1 base to trimming and J lost 0 bases, with 16 bases between them. CDR3 amino acids: CASSLVYGPTGSGANVLTF. The CDR3 DNA is TGTGCCAGCAGCTTAGTTTATGGGCCGACCGGCTCTGGGGCCAACGTCCTGACTTTC. Using reference TRBV11-2 and TRBJ2-6 for the parts outside the CDR3, the full variable domain is EAGVAQSPRYKIIEKRQSVAFWCNPISGHATLYWYQQILGQGPKLLIQFQNNGVVDDSQLPKDRFSAERLKGVDSTLKIQPAKLEDSAVYLCASSLVYGPTGSGANVLTFGAGSRLTVL.

V and J are TRBV29-1 and TRBJ2-7; D not resolved. Trimming shortened V by 2 bases and J by 8 bases, and 10 bases separated the two germline ends. CDR3 length: 11 amino acids. Germline values: CDR1 SQVTM, CDR2 ANQGSEA. CDR3 sequence reads: CSVERWMQQYF. CDR3 DNA: TGCAGCGTTGAAAGGTGGATGCAGCAGTACTTC.

This chain uses TRBV20-1 with TRBJ2-3; 12 nucleotides match TRBD2. With 4 bases clipped from V and 2 bases from J, the junction kept 7 bases outside the gene matches. Germline CDR1 reads DFQATT; CDR2 reads SNEGSKA (reference sequence). The CDR3 consists of 16 residues. CDR3 bases: TGCAGTGCTACCAGGACTAGCGGGGACTTCACAGATACGCAGTATTTT. Residues: CSATRTSGDFTDTQYF.